At least ten counts were recorded for the clone carrying this T cell receptor (beta chain). Its antigen is as yet unknown. Germline V gene lookup returns CDR1 SQVTM and CDR2 ANQGSEA. The V and J ends lost 1 base and 7 bases, in that order; junction bases with no gene match: 7. The CDR3 is 14 residues long. This sample is part of a study of CD8 T cells in ankylosing spondylitis. Findings of the study overall: A motif of eight or nine highly homologous TCR beta variants was seen as apparently characteristic of ankylosing spondylitis blood.

In making TCR beta libraries, quantitative 5'-RACE with molecular barcodes was used. TCRdb re-called the 5' RACE reads through MiXCR, storing one row per CDR3 protein. The data hold 500,000 or so distinct CDR3 sequences, with approximately 5% observed a single time. Sequencing was done on a sample of blood, either unsorted or a sorted T cell fraction (not recorded which). This chain connects TRBV29-1 to TRBJ1-2; TRBD1 matches at 9 bases. The source of this sequence is a male donor with ankylosing spondylitis. The CDR3 loop is CSVEARDRVGGYTF. The CDR3 bases are TGCAGCGTTGAAGCTCGGGACAGGGTTGGTGGCTACACCTTC. Drawing the rest from reference TRBV29-1 and TRBJ1-2, the complete variable domain is SAVISQKPSRDICQRGTSLTIQCQVDSQVTMMFWYRQQPGQSLTLIATANQGSEATYESGFVIDKFPISRPNLTFSTLTVSNMSPEDSSIYLCSVEARDRVGGYTFGSGTRLTVV.